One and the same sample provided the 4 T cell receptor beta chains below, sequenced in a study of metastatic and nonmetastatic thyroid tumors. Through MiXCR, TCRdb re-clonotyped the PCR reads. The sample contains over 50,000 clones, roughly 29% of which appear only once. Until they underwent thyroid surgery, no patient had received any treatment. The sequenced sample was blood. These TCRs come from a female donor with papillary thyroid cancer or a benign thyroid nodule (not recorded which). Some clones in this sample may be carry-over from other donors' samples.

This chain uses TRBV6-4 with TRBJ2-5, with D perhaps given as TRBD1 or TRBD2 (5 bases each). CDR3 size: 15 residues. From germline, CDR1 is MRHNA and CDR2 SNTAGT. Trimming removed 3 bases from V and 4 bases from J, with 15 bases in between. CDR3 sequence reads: CASSESIGTGETQYF. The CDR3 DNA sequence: TGTGCCAGCAGTGAGTCTATCGGGACGGGAGAGACCCAGTACTTC.

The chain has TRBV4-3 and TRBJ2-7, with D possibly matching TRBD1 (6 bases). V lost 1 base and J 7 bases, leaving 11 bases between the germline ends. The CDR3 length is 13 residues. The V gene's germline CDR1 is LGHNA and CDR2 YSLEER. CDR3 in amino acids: CASSQAGQGEQYF. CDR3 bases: TGCGCCAGCAGCCAAGCGGGTCAGGGGGAGCAGTACTTC.

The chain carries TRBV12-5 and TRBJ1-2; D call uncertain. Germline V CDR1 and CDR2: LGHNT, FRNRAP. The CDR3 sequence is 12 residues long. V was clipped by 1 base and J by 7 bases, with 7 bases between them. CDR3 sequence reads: CASGLDGPGYTF. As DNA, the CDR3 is TGTGCTAGTGGTTTGGATGGCCCTGGCTACACCTTC.

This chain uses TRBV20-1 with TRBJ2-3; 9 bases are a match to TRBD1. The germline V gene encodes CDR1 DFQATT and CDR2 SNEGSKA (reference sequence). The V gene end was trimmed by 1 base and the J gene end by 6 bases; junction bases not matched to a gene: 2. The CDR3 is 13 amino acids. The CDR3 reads CSARGDRADTQYF. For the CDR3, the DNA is TGCAGTGCTAGAGGGGACAGGGCTGATACGCAGTATTTT.